Shown below are 21 T cell receptor beta chains from a single sample sequenced in a study of human T cells and chemical hapten exposure. Time point indicated: pre-sensitization, week 0. Treatment meaning: therapeutic diphenylcyclopropenone sensitization with weekly scalp DPC. TCRdb reprocessed the RACE reads via MiXCR and lists one record per CDR3 protein. The table shows fewer than 140,000 distinct CDR3 sequences, with about 12% occurring only once. The sequencing used whole blood, collected in connection with sensitization to the hapten diphenylcyclopropenone (DPC). Receptors were obtained from a woman in her 50s with alopecia areata. Some clones in this sample may be carry-over from other donors' samples.

The gene calls are TRBV7-6 and TRBJ2-2; D remains unclear. CDR3 length equals 15 residues. The ends were cut back, 0 bases at V and 1 base at J, with 6 bases in the middle. Germline CDR1 reads SGHVS; CDR2 reads FNYEAQ. CDR3 amino acids: CASSLAIGNTGELFF. Here the CDR3 DNA reads TGTGCCAGCAGCTTAGCAATAGGGAACACCGGGGAGCTGTTTTTT.

This clonotype was picked up a small number of times. The rearrangement joins TRBV20-1 to TRBJ1-5; 8 bases align to TRBD1. The germline V gene encodes CDR1 DFQATT and CDR2 SNEGSKA (reference sequence). The CDR3 loop spans 14 amino acids. V lost 4 bases to trimming and J lost 1 base; unmatched junction nucleotides: 3. Here the CDR3 reads CSATYRGSNQPQHF. CDR3 sequence (DNA): TGCAGTGCTACCTACAGGGGGAGCAATCAGCCCCAGCATTTT.

The rearrangement joins TRBV27 to TRBJ1-6, with no clear D. The germline V gene encodes CDR1 MNHEY and CDR2 SMNVEV (reference sequence). This CDR3 comprises 11 residues. V was cut by 5 bases and J by 15 bases, with 11 bases left in between. The CDR3 nucleotides read TGTGCCAGCAGTGCAGGAGAAGGCCTCCACTTT. This codes for CASSAGEGLHF.

This clonotype was counted at least ten times. The rearrangement uses TRBV29-1 and TRBJ2-5; a weak D match, TRBD2 (6 bases). Trimming cost V 7 bases and J 4 bases, with 13 bases left between them. The CDR3 has 12 residues. Germline assignment: CDR1 SQVTM and CDR2 ANQGSEA. CDR3 sequence reads: CSASAGGETQYF. Here the CDR3 DNA reads TGCAGCGCCTCCGCCGGGGGAGAGACCCAGTACTTC.

V and J are TRBV27 and TRBJ2-3; 9 bases align to TRBD2. V gave up 6 bases and J gave up 2 bases; unmatched junction bases: 12. Looked up from germline, CDR1 is MNHEY and CDR2 is SMNVEV (reference sequence). This CDR3 is 17 amino acids long. The CDR3 DNA follows: TGTGCCAGCAGCTTTAGCGGGAGAACCGGAATCACAGATACGCAGTATTTT. Encoded protein: CASSFSGRTGITDTQYF.

A few counts support this clonotype. The chain has TRBV2 and TRBJ1-6; D is ambiguous. CDR3 length: 11 amino acids. Germline lookup yields CDR1 SNHLY and CDR2 FYNNEI. Trimming removed 6 bases from V and 9 bases from J, with 6 bases in between. The CDR3 nucleotides read TGTGCCAGCAGCCGTATTTCACCCCTCCACTTT. Protein product: CASSRISPLHF.

This clonotype was counted a few times. V usage is TRBV3-1 and J usage is TRBJ2-2; no clear D gene. V lost 4 bases to trimming and J lost 1 base, with 7 bases between them. Germline V gives CDR1 LGHDT, CDR2 YNNKEL (reference sequence). The CDR3 loop spans 14 amino acids. CDR3 sequence: CASSPLWNTGELFF. The CDR3 coding sequence is TGTGCCAGCAGCCCCTTGTGGAACACCGGGGAGCTGTTTTTT.

This clonotype was observed a few times. V usage is TRBV6-5 and J usage is TRBJ1-4; a possible D gene is TRBD1 (5 bases). CDR3 size: 13 residues. CDR1 is MNHEY and CDR2 is SVGAGI in the germline V gene. The V end lost 7 bases, the J end lost 5 bases, and 11 bases lay between the germline ends. The DNA of the CDR3 is TGTGCCAGCACCGAAGGGGTCAATGAAAAACTGTTTTTT. Protein sequence: CASTEGVNEKLFF.

This clonotype has more than one count but fewer than ten. One end of the junction is discordant with germline, which a read error may explain. The rearrangement uses TRBV7-7 and TRBJ2-3, with a tentative D call TRBD2 (6 bases). CDR3 length: 13 amino acids. CDR1 is SSHAT and CDR2 is FNYEAQ in the germline V gene (reference sequence). CDR3 in DNA: TGTGCTAGCAGCTTGTCCGGGAGCGATACGCAGTATTTT. Protein product: CASSLSGSDTQYF.

The V call is TRBV2, the J call TRBJ2-1; D not resolved. Germline V gene data show CDR1 as SNHLY and CDR2 as FYNNEI. The CDR3 loop spans 12 amino acids. V was pared by 4 bases and J by 9 bases, with 10 bases between. The CDR3 bases are TGTGCCAGCAGTGTTTTGGGCCCTGAGCAGTTCTTC. Its protein is CASSVLGPEQFF.

The chain has TRBV6-5 and TRBJ1-1, with unresolved D. The V gene's germline CDR1 is MNHEY and CDR2 SVGAGI. The CDR3 covers 13 residues. V was clipped by 6 bases and J by 6 bases, with 14 bases between them. The CDR3 DNA sequence: TGTGCCAGCAGCTACGGGAGAAGGCCTGAAGCTTTCTTT. This gives the protein CASSYGRRPEAFF.

The chain carries TRBV7-9 and TRBJ1-6; 8 bases fit TRBD1. The length of the CDR3 is 14 residues. Germline CDR1 and CDR2: SEHNR and FQNEAQ (reference sequence). J gave up 10 bases and V 3 bases, and 5 bases lay outside the gene matches. CDR3 nucleotides: TGTGCCAGCAGCTTGCAGGGGGCCGAATCACCCCTCCACTTT. Residues: CASSLQGAESPLHF. The variable domain in full, completed from reference TRBV7-9 and TRBJ1-6, reads DTGVSQNPRHKITKRGQNVTFRCDPISEHNRLYWYRQTLGQGPEFLTYFQNEAQLEKSRLLSDRFSAERPKGSFSTLEIQRTEQGDSAMYLCASSLQGAESPLHFGNGTRLTVT.

This rearrangement joins TRBV5-1 to TRBJ1-1; the D gene is possibly TRBD1 (5 bases). The CDR3 has 14 residues. Trimming removed 3 bases at V and 1 base at J, with 10 bases between. CDR1 and CDR2 from the germline V gene are SGHRS and YFSETQ. In DNA, the CDR3 is TGCGCCAGCAGCTATTTCACAGGGAACACTGAAGCTTTCTTT. Protein: CASSYFTGNTEAFF.

Ten or more counts support this clonotype. The chain is built from TRBV28 and TRBJ1-1; D not resolved. Germline CDR1 is MDHEN and CDR2 is SYDVKM. This CDR3 has 13 amino acids. With 2 bases removed from V and 3 bases from J, the gap between germline ends came to 7 bases. CDR3 sequence (DNA): TGTGCCAGCAGTTTACCCCGACACACTGAAGCTTTCTTT. It specifies CASSLPRHTEAFF.

The V gene is TRBV12-3 or TRBV12-4, the J gene TRBJ2-2, with 9 bases matching TRBD1. This CDR3 region has 15 residues. Trimming at V came to 6 bases and at J to 5 bases, leaving 7 bases not matched to a gene. CDR3 amino acids: CASSPQGAETGELFF. The DNA for the CDR3 is TGTGCCAGCAGCCCACAGGGGGCCGAGACCGGGGAGCTGTTTTTT.

The rearrangement joins TRBV19 to TRBJ2-1, with TRBD2 matching over 9 bases. Losses at the gene ends were 7 bases for V and 4 bases for J; bases not matched to a gene: 5. The germline V gene has CDR1 LNHDA and CDR2 SQIVND (reference sequence). CDR3 length: 14 amino acids. CDR3 bases: TGTGCCAGTACCTTAGCGGGGGAGTACAATGAGCAGTTCTTC. Translating it yields CASTLAGEYNEQFF.

This clonotype came up many times. This chain uses TRBV7-6 with TRBJ2-5, with 9 nucleotides matching TRBD2. Unmatched junction bases numbered 9, after V lost 3 bases and J lost 4 bases. The CDR3 sequence is 16 residues long. Germline V gene lookup returns CDR1 SGHVS and CDR2 FNYEAQ. The CDR3 reads CASSFRYSGSSETQYF. The CDR3 bases are TGTGCCAGCAGCTTTAGATATAGCGGGAGTTCAGAGACCCAGTACTTC.

The J gene is TRBJ2-6, the V gene TRBV27; no definite D call. V was clipped by 6 bases and J by 0 bases, with 9 bases between them. The CDR3 covers 15 residues. Germline V gene lookup returns CDR1 MNHEY and CDR2 SMNVEV (reference sequence). CDR3: CASSPDGSGANVLTF. The CDR3 coding sequence is TGTGCCAGCAGCCCCGATGGCTCTGGGGCCAACGTCCTGACTTTC.

This clonotype came up a few times. CDR3 sequence: CASSLTAATTRGANVLTF. The CDR3 DNA reads as TGTGCCAGCAGCTTAACGGCAGCTACGACGAGAGGGGCCAACGTCCTGACTTTC. V gene TRBV7-2 combines with J gene TRBJ2-6, with D unclear. CDR1 SGHTA and CDR2 FQGNSA come from the germline V gene. With 2 bases removed from V and 4 bases from J, the gap between germline ends came to 18 bases. The CDR3 has 18 amino acids.

This chain joins TRBV27 and TRBJ2-5; D unresolved. The CDR3 covers 16 residues. CDR1 MNHEY and CDR2 SMNVEV come from the germline V gene (reference sequence). Trimming removed 5 bases from V and 5 bases from J, with 21 bases in between. The CDR3 DNA reads TGTGCCAGCAGTATCTCCGGCGCGCTCAACGTGGAGACCCAGTACTTC. Its translation: CASSISGALNVETQYF.

Comment on this clonotype: Possible read error: a much larger clone is one base away. The J gene is TRBJ2-7, the V gene TRBV19, with D perhaps being TRBD1 or TRBD2 (5 bases each). This CDR3 has 15 residues. V was clipped by 5 bases and J by 0 bases, with 14 bases between them. Germline V gene data show CDR1 as LNHDA and CDR2 as SQIVND (reference sequence). The CDR3 here is CASSRGVPSSYEQYF. The CDR3 DNA reads as TGTGCCAGTAGTCGAGGGGTCCCGAGCTCCTACGAGCAGTACTTC.